This T cell receptor (beta chain) was obtained from a study of blood T cells in healthy people across ages. This CDR3 has 14 amino acids. Germline V CDR1 and CDR2: SGHTA, FQGNSA. V lost 7 bases and J lost 3; bases outside the gene matches: 9. Through a sample-barcoded 5' primer and a J-beta primer mix, a second PCR was run for 7 to 11 cycles. TCRdb analysed the 5' RACE reads with MiXCR anew, one entry per CDR3 protein. The sample lists about 800,000 distinct CDR3 sequences, around a quarter occurring once. This clonotype appeared a few times. This sample also appeared in a second study, on T cells of mothers and their children.

This TCR came from a boy between 10 and 17 years old in good health. The chain carries TRBV7-2 and TRBJ2-7; 7 positions agree with TRBD2. The sequenced sample consisted of blood. For the CDR3, the DNA is TGTGCCAGCACCGAGCCGGGACTATTCTACGAGCAGTACTTC. This gives the protein CASTEPGLFYEQYF.